This note documents a single TCR beta chain sequence. As yet, its antigen is unknown. These data originate in a study of OX40 agonist ivuxolimab in advanced cancers. Blood was sampled at baseline, cycle 4 day 1, and cycle 7 day 1. V dropped 4 bases and J dropped 2 bases, with 13 bases sitting between them. The CDR3 totals 15 residues. CDR1 is MGHRA and CDR2 is YSYEKL in the germline V gene. Study outcomes and limitations: At 0.1 to 3.0 mg/kg, clonal expansion of CD4+ and CD8+ blood T cells had occurred by week 6.

Using immunoSEQ multiplex PCR, the repertoire was profiled, and TCRdb retains in-frame clones only, with some absent. Here the sample spans fewer than 65,000 clones, around 90% being singletons. This sequence was found in an adult with an advanced solid tumor such as melanoma, head and neck, liver or kidney cancer. The starting material was CD4+ or CD8+ T cells sorted from blood, obtained in a trial of the OX40 agonist ivuxolimab. The chain employs TRBV4-1 and TRBJ2-3; tentatively, D is TRBD2 (6 bases). The CDR3 nucleotides read TGCGCCAGCAGCCTCATAGCGGTTTCCACAGATACGCAGTATTTT. It translates to CASSLIAVSTDTQYF.